A selection of T cell receptor beta chains follows, all from one sample in a study of T cells in narcolepsy. The protocol was immunoSEQ multiplex PCR, while the TCRdb copy is restricted to in-frame clones and leaves out a portion. The table lists 15,000 to 17,000 clones, 85% to 90% of them singletons. The sequenced material came from memory (CD45RA-) CD4+ T cells from blood. These receptors originate from a human donor in good health. The CDR3 runs from the conserved cysteine through the conserved F or W. The D gene is left open where the match is weak. The size field is filled for only some rows; it gives once, few, many or a size class.

>-|TRBV27|TRBJ1-3|-
TGTGCCAGCAGTTTATCTGCTCAGGGAGGAAACACCATATATTTT
CASSLSAQGGNTIYF
>TRBD1|TRBV5-6|TRBJ1-4|few
TGTGCCAGCAGCAAAGCGACAGGGGTTACTAATGAAAAACTGTTTTTT
CASSKATGVTNEKLFF
>-|TRBV30|TRBJ2-3|-
TGTGCCTGGAGTCCCCTAGGGGGGCCAGATACGCAGTATTTT
CAWSPLGGPDTQYF
>-|TRBV30|TRBJ1-1|once
TGTGCTTCCCAAAGGCACAACGAGGCCACTGAAGCTTTCTTT
CASQRHNEATEAFF
>TRBD1|TRBV19|TRBJ2-2|-
TGTGCCAGTAGTTCGACAGGGGGCACCGGGGAGCTGTTTTTT
CASSSTGGTGELFF
>-|TRBV4-2|TRBJ2-3|once
TGTGCCAGCAGCCCCCCAAGCACAGATACGCAGTATTTT
CASSPPSTDTQYF
>TRBD2|TRBV7-2|TRBJ2-1|-
TGTGCCAGCAGCCGGACGCTCCTAGCGGGGGGGGTGAATGAGCAGTTCTTC
CASSRTLLAGGVNEQFF
>-|TRBV7-9|TRBJ1-4|few
TGTGCCAGCAGCCGGGGTGGAACTAATGAAAAACTGTTTTTT
CASSRGGTNEKLFF
>TRBD2|TRBV11-2|TRBJ2-5|-
TGTGCCAGCAGCGGAGGACTAGCGGGAGTGGAGACCCAGTACTTC
CASSGGLAGVETQYF
>-|TRBV6-1|TRBJ2-2|-
TGTGCCAGCCGCCCGGGGACGAACACCGGGGAGCTGTTTTTT
CASRPGTNTGELFF
>TRBD2|TRBV15|TRBJ2-7|-
TGTGCCACCAGCAGAGATCCGGGGGGGTACGAGCAGTACTTC
CATSRDPGGYEQYF
>-|TRBV6-1|TRBJ1-4|-
TGTGCCAGCAGTGACTGGGGGGGGCCAGGAGAAAAACTGTTTTTT
CASSDWGGPGEKLFF
>TRBD1|TRBV19|TRBJ1-2|-
TGTGCCAGTAGCCGGACAGGGTCGGACTATGGCTACACCTTC
CASSRTGSDYGYTF
>-|TRBV25-1|TRBJ1-4|-
TGTGCCAGCAGTGAATTCATCGGTAATGAAAAACTGTTTTTT
CASSEFIGNEKLFF
>-|TRBV19|TRBJ1-5|few
TGTGCCAGTAGTATAGTGACCCGGACGCCCCAGCATTTT
CASSIVTRTPQHF
>-|TRBV5-1|TRBJ1-1|-
TGCGCCAGCAGCTTAAATAGAGCGAACACTGAAGCTTTCTTT
CASSLNRANTEAFF
>TRBD1|TRBV5-6|TRBJ2-7|few
TGTGCCAGCAGCTTGGGGGACAGGGGGCGCGAGCAGTACTTC
CASSLGDRGREQYF
>-|TRBV11-2|TRBJ2-7|-
TGTGCCAGCAGCTTAGATGGGGGCAGGTACGAGCAGTACTTC
CASSLDGGRYEQYF
>-|TRBV7-2|TRBJ1-2|-
TGTGCCAGCAGCTTAGGGGGCGGGGACTTTCGCGGCTACACCTTC
CASSLGGGDFRGYTF
>-|TRBV28|TRBJ1-4|-
TGTGCCAGCAGTGTACCAGGGTCTAGTTATGAAAAACTGTTTTTT
CASSVPGSSYEKLFF
>TRBD1|TRBV19|TRBJ1-2|-
TGTGCCAGCGTCCCGGGACAGGGGCAGTATGGCTACACCTTC
CASVPGQGQYGYTF
>-|TRBV5-6|TRBJ1-2|-
TGTGCCAGCAGCCGACGACGGACGTCCTATGGCTACACCTTC
CASSRRRTSYGYTF
>-|TRBV25-1|TRBJ2-7|-
TGTGCCAGCAGTCCAGGTGGGCTGTTCTCCGAGCAGTACTTC
CASSPGGLFSEQYF
>-|TRBV2|TRBJ1-5|-
TGTGCCAGCGACGTTGATGGGGTAGTAGAGGATCGGCCCCAGCATTTT
CASDVDGVVEDRPQHF
>-|TRBV30|TRBJ1-3|-
TGTGCCTGGAGTGTTGGGGGTTTTGGTGGAAACACCATATATTTT
CAWSVGGFGGNTIYF
>-|TRBV14|TRBJ2-1|few
TGTGCCAGCAGCCCATCCCTCCTCAATGAGCAGTTCTTC
CASSPSLLNEQFF
>-|TRBV7-6|TRBJ2-2|-
TGTGCCAGCAGCTTGAGGGGATCGAACACCGGGGAGCTGTTTTTT
CASSLRGSNTGELFF
>TRBD1|TRBV6-1|TRBJ1-6|-
TGTGCCAGCAGTACCACGGGACAGGGCAATTCACCCCTCCACTTT
CASSTTGQGNSPLHF
>TRBD1|TRBV6-1|TRBJ2-7|-
TGTGCCAGCAGCCCATACCCGGACAGGTCCTACGAGCAGTACTTC
CASSPYPDRSYEQYF
>TRBD2|TRBV4-1|TRBJ2-1|-
TGCGCCAGCAGCCGAATCTCTCTAGCGGGAGGGCCGGAGGAGCAGTTCTTC
CASSRISLAGGPEEQFF
>-|TRBV25-1|TRBJ2-2|-
TGTGCCACTATTTACGGGAACACCGGGGAGCTGTTTTTT
CATIYGNTGELFF